This is a list of T cell receptor beta chains from one sample in a study of neurological immune-mediated disorders. One entry per CDR3 protein results from TCRdb running MiXCR on the 5' RACE reads. The sample consists of 84,000 or so distinct CDR3 sequences, less than 15% of them appearing once. Sequenced material: PBMCs. The receptors originated from a female donor with HTLV-1-associated myelopathy (HAM/TSP). Both conserved end residues are part of each CDR3. Fields, in order: clone size, D gene, J gene, V gene, CDR3 protein, CDR3 DNA. D genes are given only for firm matches. Only part of the rows carry a size: once, few, many, or a class if the clone is expanded.

clone_size: many; d_call: -; j_call: TRBJ2-2; v_call: TRBV7-6; cdr3_aa: CASSPGVKNTGELFF; cdr3_nt: TGTGCCAGCAGCCCCGGTGTTAAAAACACCGGGGAGCTGTTTTTT
clone_size: -; d_call: -; j_call: TRBJ1-5; v_call: TRBV5-6; cdr3_aa: CASSLWLGAGNQPQHF; cdr3_nt: TGTGCCAGCAGCTTGTGGCTGGGCGCAGGCAATCAGCCCCAGCATTTT
clone_size: many; d_call: TRBD1; j_call: TRBJ2-4; v_call: TRBV5-1; cdr3_aa: CASSLDGQGANIQYF; cdr3_nt: TGCGCCAGCAGCTTGGATGGGCAGGGGGCTAACATTCAGTACTTC
clone_size: many; d_call: -; j_call: TRBJ2-7; v_call: TRBV11-2; cdr3_aa: CASSLVQGRTYEQYF; cdr3_nt: TGTGCCAGCAGCTTAGTGCAGGGGCGCACCTACGAGCAGTACTTC
clone_size: many; d_call: TRBD2; j_call: TRBJ2-1; v_call: TRBV20-1; cdr3_aa: CSARASGGAAEQFF; cdr3_nt: TGCAGTGCTAGAGCTAGCGGGGGGGCGGCTGAGCAGTTCTTC
clone_size: many; d_call: TRBD1; j_call: TRBJ1-1; v_call: TRBV5-1; cdr3_aa: CASSARTGSYTEAFF; cdr3_nt: TGCGCCAGCAGCGCCCGGACAGGGTCCTACACTGAAGCTTTCTTT
clone_size: many; d_call: -; j_call: TRBJ2-7; v_call: TRBV6-5; cdr3_aa: CASSSYPDGAYEQYF; cdr3_nt: TGTGCCAGCAGTTCTTACCCGGACGGAGCCTACGAGCAGTACTTC
clone_size: -; d_call: -; j_call: TRBJ2-4; v_call: TRBV20-1; cdr3_aa: CSAIKSTEGAKNIQYF; cdr3_nt: TGCAGTGCTATCAAGTCGACGGAGGGAGCCAAAAACATTCAGTACTTC
clone_size: -; d_call: -; j_call: TRBJ1-2; v_call: TRBV6-1; cdr3_aa: CVSGDKAMGYGYTF; cdr3_nt: TGTGTCAGCGGGGACAAGGCGATGGGATATGGCTACACCTTC
clone_size: many; d_call: -; j_call: TRBJ2-7; v_call: TRBV29-1; cdr3_aa: CSAGPRHYEQYF; cdr3_nt: TGCAGCGCGGGACCGAGGCACTACGAGCAGTACTTC
clone_size: many; d_call: -; j_call: TRBJ2-4; v_call: TRBV2; cdr3_aa: CASSETGIAKNIQYF; cdr3_nt: TGTGCCAGCAGTGAAACAGGGATAGCCAAAAACATTCAGTACTTC
clone_size: many; d_call: -; j_call: TRBJ2-7; v_call: TRBV5-5; cdr3_aa: CASSPGYEQYF; cdr3_nt: TGTGCCAGCAGCCCGGGGTACGAGCAGTACTTC
clone_size: many; d_call: TRBD2; j_call: TRBJ2-1; v_call: TRBV20-1; cdr3_aa: CSAAGLAGGFYNEQFF; cdr3_nt: TGCAGTGCCGCCGGACTAGCGGGGGGGTTTTACAATGAGCAGTTCTTC
clone_size: many; d_call: -; j_call: TRBJ1-1; v_call: TRBV5-1; cdr3_aa: CASSLVVNTEAFF; cdr3_nt: TGCGCCAGCAGCTTGGTAGTGAACACTGAAGCTTTCTTT
clone_size: many; d_call: TRBD2; j_call: TRBJ2-3; v_call: TRBV4-2; cdr3_aa: CASSYRLAGATDTQYF; cdr3_nt: TGTGCCAGCAGCTACCGACTAGCGGGGGCCACAGATACGCAGTATTTT
clone_size: many; d_call: -; j_call: TRBJ2-1; v_call: TRBV12-3/TRBV12-4; cdr3_aa: CASSSPRVLQFF; cdr3_nt: TGTGCCAGCAGTTCCCCACGGGTTCTGCAGTTCTTC
clone_size: many; d_call: -; j_call: TRBJ1-2; v_call: TRBV20-1; cdr3_aa: CSASGNYGYTF; cdr3_nt: TGCAGTGCTAGCGGAAACTATGGCTACACCTTC
clone_size: many; d_call: TRBD2; j_call: TRBJ2-1; v_call: TRBV5-1; cdr3_aa: CASSFAGGDNEQFF; cdr3_nt: TGCGCCAGCAGTTTCGCGGGGGGGGACAATGAGCAGTTCTTC
clone_size: many; d_call: TRBD1; j_call: TRBJ2-1; v_call: TRBV12-3/TRBV12-4; cdr3_aa: CASTTGQGIFDEQFF; cdr3_nt: TGTGCCAGCACCACGGGACAGGGTATTTTCGATGAGCAGTTCTTC
clone_size: -; d_call: TRBD2; j_call: TRBJ2-3; v_call: TRBV5-1; cdr3_aa: CASSLGAGGTDTQYF; cdr3_nt: TGCGCCAGCAGCTTGGGAGCGGGGGGGACAGATACGCAGTATTTT
clone_size: -; d_call: TRBD1; j_call: TRBJ2-5; v_call: TRBV5-1; cdr3_aa: CASSLSGTGVQETQYF; cdr3_nt: TGCGCCAGCAGCTTATCCGGGACAGGGGTCCAAGAGACCCAGTACTTC
clone_size: many; d_call: TRBD1; j_call: TRBJ1-1; v_call: TRBV12-3/TRBV12-4; cdr3_aa: CASSGGDRPMNTEAFF; cdr3_nt: TGTGCCAGCAGTGGGGGGGACAGGCCAATGAACACTGAAGCTTTCTTT
clone_size: many; d_call: TRBD1; j_call: TRBJ2-3; v_call: TRBV5-1; cdr3_aa: CASSAGGAGPDTQYF; cdr3_nt: TGCGCCAGCAGCGCAGGGGGCGCGGGTCCAGATACGCAGTATTTT
clone_size: many; d_call: -; j_call: TRBJ1-6; v_call: TRBV7-2; cdr3_aa: CASSLYRDSPLHF; cdr3_nt: TGTGCCAGCAGCCTTTACAGGGATTCACCCCTCCACTTT
clone_size: many; d_call: -; j_call: TRBJ2-7; v_call: TRBV7-9; cdr3_aa: CASSSDSARVYEQYF; cdr3_nt: TGTGCCAGCAGCTCGGACAGCGCGAGGGTTTACGAGCAGTACTTC
clone_size: many; d_call: -; j_call: TRBJ1-3; v_call: TRBV4-1; cdr3_aa: CASSQDNFSGNTIYF; cdr3_nt: TGCGCCAGCAGCCAAGATAATTTCTCTGGAAACACCATATATTTT
clone_size: few; d_call: -; j_call: TRBJ2-3; v_call: TRBV5-1; cdr3_aa: CASSLDVSRHSGATDTQYF; cdr3_nt: TGCGCCAGCAGCTTGGACGTCAGTAGGCACAGTGGGGCCACAGATACGCAGTATTTT
clone_size: many; d_call: TRBD1; j_call: TRBJ1-2; v_call: TRBV28; cdr3_aa: CASSSAGQGHYGYTF; cdr3_nt: TGTGCCAGCAGCTCCGCGGGACAGGGCCACTATGGCTACACCTTC
clone_size: -; d_call: TRBD1; j_call: TRBJ1-2; v_call: TRBV28; cdr3_aa: CARSFGQGEFYGYTF; cdr3_nt: TGTGCCAGAAGTTTCGGACAGGGGGAGTTTTATGGCTACACCTTC
clone_size: many; d_call: TRBD2; j_call: TRBJ2-3; v_call: TRBV29-1; cdr3_aa: CSVAPTGGDTQYF; cdr3_nt: TGCAGCGTTGCGCCCACGGGGGGAGATACGCAGTATTTT
clone_size: many; d_call: TRBD2; j_call: TRBJ2-3; v_call: TRBV5-1; cdr3_aa: CASSLRGGAWADTQYF; cdr3_nt: TGCGCCAGCAGCTTGCGCGGGGGGGCTTGGGCAGATACGCAGTATTTT
clone_size: many; d_call: -; j_call: TRBJ2-4; v_call: TRBV5-1; cdr3_aa: CASAKQEALAKNIQYF; cdr3_nt: TGCGCCAGCGCCAAACAAGAGGCCCTAGCCAAAAACATTCAGTACTTC
clone_size: many; d_call: -; j_call: TRBJ1-1; v_call: TRBV20-1; cdr3_aa: CSARDPHSESEAFF; cdr3_nt: TGCAGTGCTAGAGATCCACATTCGGAAAGTGAAGCTTTCTTT
clone_size: many; d_call: TRBD2; j_call: TRBJ2-1; v_call: TRBV28; cdr3_aa: CASSSRLAGGRDEQFF; cdr3_nt: TGTGCCAGCAGCTCCCGACTAGCGGGGGGGCGGGATGAGCAGTTCTTC
clone_size: many; d_call: -; j_call: TRBJ2-4; v_call: TRBV9; cdr3_aa: CASSVERSADLAKNIQYF; cdr3_nt: TGTGCCAGCAGCGTAGAGCGGTCAGCGGATCTAGCCAAAAACATTCAGTACTTC
clone_size: many; d_call: TRBD2; j_call: TRBJ2-5; v_call: TRBV5-1; cdr3_aa: CASRLGLAGSETQYF; cdr3_nt: TGCGCCAGCAGACTGGGACTAGCGGGGTCTGAGACCCAGTACTTC
clone_size: -; d_call: -; j_call: TRBJ2-2; v_call: TRBV7-7; cdr3_aa: CASSSYRVPTGELFF; cdr3_nt: TGTGCCAGCAGCTCGTACAGGGTTCCCACCGGGGAGCTGTTTTTT
clone_size: many; d_call: -; j_call: TRBJ2-7; v_call: TRBV4-2; cdr3_aa: CASSQDRTSYEQYF; cdr3_nt: TGTGCCAGCAGCCAAGATCGGACCTCCTACGAGCAGTACTTC
clone_size: many; d_call: -; j_call: TRBJ1-2; v_call: TRBV5-1; cdr3_aa: CASSPGGGNYGYTF; cdr3_nt: TGCGCCAGCAGCCCTGGGGGAGGGAACTATGGCTACACCTTC
clone_size: many; d_call: -; j_call: TRBJ2-1; v_call: TRBV20-1; cdr3_aa: CSESRRTDLNEQFF; cdr3_nt: TGCAGTGAAAGTCGACGGACCGACTTGAATGAGCAGTTCTTC
clone_size: -; d_call: TRBD2; j_call: TRBJ2-2; v_call: TRBV7-2; cdr3_aa: CASSPERGNTGELFF; cdr3_nt: TGTGCCAGCAGCCCCGAGCGGGGGAACACCGGGGAGCTGTTTTTT
clone_size: few; d_call: TRBD1; j_call: TRBJ2-1; v_call: TRBV6-1; cdr3_aa: CASSEAGGIHEQFF; cdr3_nt: TGTGCCAGCAGTGAGGCAGGGGGCATTCATGAGCAGTTCTTC
clone_size: -; d_call: -; j_call: TRBJ2-3; v_call: TRBV10-1; cdr3_aa: CASSQGLSSTDTQYF; cdr3_nt: TGCGCCAGCAGTCAGGGGCTATCTAGCACAGATACGCAGTATTTT